These 25 T cell receptor beta chains came from one sample sequenced in a study of cytomegalovirus exposure and HLA in healthy donors. The PCR employed 60 Vbeta primers together with 13 Jbeta primers. Sequencing used immunoSEQ multiplex PCR; TCRdb keeps in-frame clones, though not all of them. The sample includes about 130,000 clones, around 70% of them seen just once. Sequenced input: PBMCs. The receptors derive from a man aged 40-50 years in good health and CMV-seropositive.

The chain carries TRBV5-1 and TRBJ1-3; 7 bases line up with TRBD1. The V gene's germline CDR1 is SGHRS and CDR2 YFSETQ. The CDR3 is made up of 13 amino acids. V gave up 4 bases and J gave up 4 bases; unmatched junction bases: 2. The CDR3 DNA sequence: TGCGCCAGCAGCGTGGACAGGGGAAACACCATATATTTT. Amino acids: CASSVDRGNTIYF. Full variable domain (outside the CDR3, taken from reference TRBV5-1 and TRBJ1-3): KAGVTQTPRYLIKTRGQQVTLSCSPISGHRSVSWYQQTPGQGLQFLFEYFSETQRNKGNFPGRFSGRQFSNSRSEMNVSTLELGDSALYLCASSVDRGNTIYFGEGSWLTVV.

Here the CDR3 DNA reads TGTGCCAGCTCACCCCTGTCGGGGGAGACCCAGTACTTC. Its protein is CASSPLSGETQYF. The V call is TRBV18, the J call TRBJ2-5; D might be TRBD2 (5 bases). CDR1 is KGHSH and CDR2 is LQKENI in the germline V gene. V was trimmed by 3 bases and J by 5 bases, leaving 10 bases between them. The CDR3 runs to 13 residues.

The chain is built from TRBV9 and TRBJ2-7, with 11 bases that match TRBD2. The length of the CDR3 is 14 residues. Germline loops: CDR1 SGDLS, CDR2 YYNGEE. The junction had 3 bases not matched to a gene; V was cut back by 4 bases and J by 3 bases. This chain's CDR3 is CASSPGLADYEQYF. The DNA for the CDR3 is TGTGCCAGCAGCCCGGGACTAGCGGACTACGAGCAGTACTTC.

The V gene is TRBV27, the J gene TRBJ2-5, with unresolved D. CDR1 is MNHEY and CDR2 is SMNVEV in the germline V gene (reference sequence). V was clipped by 2 bases and J by 5 bases, with 15 bases between them. This CDR3 has 15 amino acids. CDR3 amino acids: CASSLKPGALETQYF. In nucleotides, the CDR3 is TGTGCCAGCAGTTTAAAGCCCGGTGCATTGGAGACCCAGTACTTC.

The count of this clone is one. The rearrangement uses TRBV5-1 and TRBJ2-3; the match to TRBD2 covers 8 bases. V gave up 2 bases and J gave up 5 bases; unmatched junction bases: 10. The CDR3 consists of 16 residues. Germline-derived CDR1 and CDR2 are SGHRS and YFSETQ. The CDR3 region is CASSLSSGARRDTQYF. In DNA, the CDR3 is TGCGCCAGCAGCTTAAGTAGCGGGGCAAGAAGAGATACGCAGTATTTT.

There are a few counts of this clone. The chain joins TRBV2 to TRBJ2-7; 12 positions match TRBD1. The germline V gene encodes CDR1 SNHLY and CDR2 FYNNEI. This CDR3 has 12 amino acids. CDR3 residues: CALGQGAYEQYF. Written as DNA, the CDR3 is TGTGCACTGGGACAGGGGGCTTACGAGCAGTACTTC.

This clone has a handful of counts. The chain joins TRBV2 to TRBJ2-5; 12 nucleotides match TRBD2. The CDR3 is 17 residues long. CDR1 and CDR2 (germline): SNHLY, FYNNEI. Unmatched junction bases numbered 5, after V lost 1 base and J lost 2 bases. In nucleotides, the CDR3 is TGTGCCAGCAGTGAAGGGCTAGCGGGGGGGGGACAAGAGACCCAGTACTTC. Protein: CASSEGLAGGGQETQYF.

The CDR3 sequence: CASSEIQGSGNTIYF. As DNA, the CDR3 is TGTGCCAGCAGTGAAATCCAGGGAAGTGGAAACACCATATATTTT. This chain uses TRBV2 with TRBJ1-3; maybe TRBD1 (5 bases). V was clipped by 2 bases and J by 3 bases, with 11 bases between them. The CDR3 spans 15 residues. Germline loops: CDR1 SNHLY, CDR2 FYNNEI.

This clone was seen more than once but under ten times. This chain uses TRBV6-5 with TRBJ1-1, with D unclear. The germline CDR1 and CDR2 sequences are MNHEY and SVGAGI. The ends were cut back, 2 bases at V and 11 bases at J, with 12 bases in the middle. This CDR3 is built from 12 residues. CDR3 loop: CASSYGTAAAFF. The CDR3 bases are TGTGCCAGCAGTTACGGCACCGCGGCGGCTTTCTTT.

The V and J genes are TRBV27 and TRBJ1-2; tentatively, D is TRBD1 (5 bases). This CDR3 has 14 residues. Germline lookup yields CDR1 MNHEY and CDR2 SMNVEV (reference sequence). Trimming stripped 5 bases from V and 4 bases from J, with 14 bases between. The DNA of the CDR3 is TGTGCCAGCAGTGCCCGGGGGGGTAGCTATGGCTACACCTTC. It codes for CASSARGGSYGYTF.

J is TRBJ1-2 and V is TRBV18, with D possibly matching TRBD1 (6 bases). The V and J ends lost 5 bases and 7 bases respectively, with 20 bases between them. Germline V CDR1 and CDR2: KGHSH, LQKENI. The CDR3 loop spans 15 amino acids. CDR3 sequence: CASSGRGPPEVGYTF. The DNA for the CDR3 is TGTGCCAGCTCAGGGCGGGGGCCCCCTGAGGTTGGCTACACCTTC.

The chain joins TRBV4-1 to TRBJ2-5; D unclear. V dropped 2 bases and J dropped 5 bases, with 12 bases sitting between them. This CDR3 comprises 14 residues. CDR1 MGHRA and CDR2 YSYEKL come from the germline V gene. CDR3 nucleotides: TGCGCCAGCAGCCAAATAATCAACGGGGAGACCCAGTACTTC. Translation gives CASSQIINGETQYF.

V and J are TRBV27 and TRBJ2-1, with D possibly being TRBD1 (5 bases). Trimming stripped 2 bases from V and 5 bases from J, with 13 bases between. Per the germline V gene, CDR1 is MNHEY and CDR2 is SMNVEV (reference sequence). The CDR3 sequence is 15 residues long. CDR3 sequence reads: CASSLPDKQHNEQFF. CDR3 sequence (DNA): TGTGCCAGCAGTTTACCGGACAAGCAACACAATGAGCAGTTCTTC.

The chain carries TRBV15 and TRBJ2-1; TRBD2 might be the D (6 bases). The V gene lost 8 bases and the J gene lost 6 bases, with 14 bases spanning the gap. Looked up from germline, CDR1 is LNHNV and CDR2 is YYDKDF (reference sequence). This CDR3 contains 13 residues. CDR3 region: CATGLLGGNEQFF. CDR3 nucleotides: TGTGCCACCGGCTTATTGGGGGGCAATGAGCAGTTCTTC.

This chain links TRBV7-8 with TRBJ1-2, with D unclear. The V gene's germline CDR1 is SGHVS and CDR2 FQNEAQ. This CDR3 has 14 residues. The V and J ends lost 0 bases and 0 bases respectively, with 5 bases between them. CDR3 coding DNA: TGTGCCAGCAGCTTAGCCGGGTCTAACTATGGCTACACCTTC. The encoded protein is CASSLAGSNYGYTF.

The chain recombines TRBV7-2 with TRBJ1-2, with 7 bases fitting TRBD1. Trimming at V came to 5 bases and at J to 8 bases, leaving 14 bases not matched to a gene. Germline V gene lookup returns CDR1 SGHTA and CDR2 FQGNSA. The CDR3 totals 15 residues. For the CDR3, the DNA is TGTGCCAGCAGCCATCCGGGACAGACGAGGTGGGGCTACACCTTC. Translation gives CASSHPGQTRWGYTF.

The CDR3 protein is CASRFLGQLRGEQFF. The CDR3, as DNA: TGTGCCAGCAGATTCCTGGGACAGCTCCGCGGAGAGCAGTTCTTC. The chain links TRBV5-5 to TRBJ2-1; TRBD1 matches 7 bases. CDR1 and CDR2 from the germline V gene are SGHKS and YYEKEE (reference sequence). The J segment lost 10 bases and the V segment lost 5 bases, leaving 15 bases of the junction unmatched. The CDR3 loop spans 15 amino acids.

This rearrangement joins TRBV19 to TRBJ2-7; D might be TRBD2 (6 bases). Germline CDR1 LNHDA, CDR2 SQIVND (reference sequence). Trimming shortened V by 0 bases and J by 6 bases, and 15 bases separated the two germline ends. The CDR3 is 15 amino acids. The CDR3 spells CASSIEEGPVVEQYF. CDR3 sequence (DNA): TGTGCCAGTAGTATAGAGGAGGGGCCGGTTGTCGAGCAGTACTTC.

The CDR3 bases are TGCACCAGCAGCCAAGGGGCCAGTAAGGGGCGGGAGCAGTACTTC. It yields the protein CTSSQGASKGREQYF. This chain connects TRBV1 to TRBJ2-7; the DNA was not compared with TRBD1, the D call given in the table. TRBV1 is deemed a pseudogene. The CDR3 spans 15 residues.

This sequence joins TRBV28 and TRBJ2-2; 7 nucleotides match TRBD2. CDR3 size: 13 residues. V dropped 6 bases and J dropped 6; count of bases not matched to a gene: 4. The germline V gene encodes CDR1 MDHEN and CDR2 SYDVKM. The CDR3 coding sequence is TGTGCCAGCAGGGCTCGGGAGGCCGGGGAGCTGTTTTTT. This gives the protein CASRAREAGELFF. Supplemented by reference TRBV28 and TRBJ2-2, the full variable domain reads DVKVTQSSRYLVKRTGEKVFLECVQDMDHENMFWYRQDPGLGLRLIYFSYDVKMKEKGDIPEGYSVSREKKERFSLILESASTNQTSMYLCASRAREAGELFFGEGSRLTVL.

In its sample, this clone was seen a few times. This chain joins TRBV10-1 and TRBJ2-7; TRBD1 aligns across 8 bases. The V segment lost 4 bases and the J segment 2 bases; nucleotides outside the gene matches: 7. The germline gives CDR1 WNHNN, CDR2 SYGVQD (reference sequence). The CDR3 runs to 15 residues. CDR3 in DNA: TGCGCCAGCAGTGGGGAGACAGGGGCCACCTACGAGCAGTACTTC. Translation gives CASSGETGATYEQYF.

CDR3 residues: CASSVDGFTGELFF. The CDR3 DNA sequence: TGTGCCAGCAGCGTAGACGGGTTCACCGGGGAGCTGTTTTTT. The genes are TRBV9 and TRBJ2-2; unclear D gene. From germline, CDR1 is SGDLS and CDR2 YYNGEE. CDR3 length equals 14 residues. V was cut by 0 bases and J by 4 bases, with 7 bases left in between.

This clone showed up just once. The J gene is TRBJ2-1, the V gene TRBV7-2, with D possibly matching TRBD2 (7 bases). V lost 5 bases to trimming and J lost 4 bases, with 15 bases between them. Germline values: CDR1 SGHTA, CDR2 FQGNSA. The CDR3 covers 15 residues. The CDR3 DNA reads TGTGCCAGCAGCGTTAGGGGGGGCGGGTACAATGAGCAGTTCTTC. Its translation: CASSVRGGGYNEQFF.

A few counts support this clone. This rearrangement joins TRBV10-2 to TRBJ1-6; D ambiguous. Trimming stripped 3 bases from V and 7 bases from J, with 7 bases between. CDR1 and CDR2 (germline): WSHSY, SAAADI. This CDR3 comprises 13 residues. This chain's CDR3 is CASSDQINSPLHF. The DNA for the CDR3 is TGCGCCAGCAGTGACCAGATCAATTCACCCCTCCACTTT.

The chain combines TRBV9 with TRBJ2-7; 7 bases are a match to TRBD1. The CDR3 is 15 amino acids. The V gene end was trimmed by 3 bases and the J gene end by 0 bases; junction bases not matched to a gene: 6. Germline CDR1 reads SGDLS; CDR2 reads YYNGEE. CDR3 loop: CASSAGGESSYEQYF. CDR3 sequence (DNA): TGTGCCAGCAGCGCAGGGGGTGAGAGCTCCTACGAGCAGTACTTC.